The sample holds many counts of the clone carrying this TCR beta chain. The antigen is unknown. Regarding time point: persistent/refractory GD, antithyroid drugs over 5 years with positive TRAb. The TCR library used RNA extracted from PBMCs. In this cohort, patients came from an endocrinology department located in Xi'an, China. Into tubes containing EDTA, approximately 9 milliliters of peripheral blood were drawn. This record comes from a study of regulatory T cells in long-lasting Graves disease. Findings of the study overall: Limited sample numbers may have lowered accuracy.

The CDR3 covers 14 residues. The germline gives CDR1 MDHEN, CDR2 SYDVKM. Trimming removed 4 bases at V and 1 base at J, with 10 bases between. Combining iRepertoire HTBI primers with Arm-PCR of CDR3 regions, the authors built TCR beta libraries. MiXCR, run by TCRdb on the multiplex PCR reads, gives a single entry per CDR3 protein. The sample lists 400,000 to 450,000 distinct CDR3 sequences; roughly a quarter were seen once. This chain joins TRBV28 and TRBJ2-5; a weak D match, TRBD2 (5 bases). Source: peripheral blood mononuclear cells (PBMCs), taken when the disease was refractory, from a patient treated with antithyroid drugs. The receptor was derived from a female donor with Graves disease. The DNA for the CDR3 is TGTGCCAGCAGTTCCGGGATTCTCCAAGAGACCCAGTACTTC. This translates into CASSSGILQETQYF. Drawing the rest from reference TRBV28 and TRBJ2-5, the complete variable domain is DVKVTQSSRYLVKRTGEKVFLECVQDMDHENMFWYRQDPGLGLRLIYFSYDVKMKEKGDIPEGYSVSREKKERFSLILESASTNQTSMYLCASSSGILQETQYFGPGTRLLVL.